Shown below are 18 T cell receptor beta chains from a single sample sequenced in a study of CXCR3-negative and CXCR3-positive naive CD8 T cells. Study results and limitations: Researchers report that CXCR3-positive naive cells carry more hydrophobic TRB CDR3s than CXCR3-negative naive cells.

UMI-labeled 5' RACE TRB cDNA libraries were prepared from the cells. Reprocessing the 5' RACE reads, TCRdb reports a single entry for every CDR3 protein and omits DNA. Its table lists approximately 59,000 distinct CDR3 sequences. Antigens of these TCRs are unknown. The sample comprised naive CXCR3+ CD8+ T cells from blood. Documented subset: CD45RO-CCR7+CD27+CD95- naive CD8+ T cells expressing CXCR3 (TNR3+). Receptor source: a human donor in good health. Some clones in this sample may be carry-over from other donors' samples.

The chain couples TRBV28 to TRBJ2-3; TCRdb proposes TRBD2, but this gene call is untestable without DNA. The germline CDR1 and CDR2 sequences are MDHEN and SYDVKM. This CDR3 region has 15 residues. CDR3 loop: CASSFILAGTDTQYF. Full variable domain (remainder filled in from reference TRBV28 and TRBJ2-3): DVKVTQSSRYLVKRTGEKVFLECVQDMDHENMFWYRQDPGLGLRLIYFSYDVKMKEKGDIPEGYSVSREKKERFSLILESASTNQTSMYLCASSFILAGTDTQYFGPGTRLTVL.

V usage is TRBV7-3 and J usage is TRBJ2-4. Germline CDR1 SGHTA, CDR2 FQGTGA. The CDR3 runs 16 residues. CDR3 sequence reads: CASSAKYSPEQDIQYF.

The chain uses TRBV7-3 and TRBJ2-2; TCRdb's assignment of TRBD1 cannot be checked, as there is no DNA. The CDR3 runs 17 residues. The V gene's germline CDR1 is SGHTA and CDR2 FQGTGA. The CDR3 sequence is CASSLPTGTGGSGELFF.

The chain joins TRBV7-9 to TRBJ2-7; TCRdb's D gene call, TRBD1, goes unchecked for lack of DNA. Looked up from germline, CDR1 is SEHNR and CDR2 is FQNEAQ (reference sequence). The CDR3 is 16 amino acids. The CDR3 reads CASSPLDRGYSYEQYF.

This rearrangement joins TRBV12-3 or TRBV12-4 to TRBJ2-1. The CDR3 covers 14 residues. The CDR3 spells CASSRHKAINEQFF.

The CDR3 is CAIGGTDGLQETQYF. The rearrangement joins TRBV10-3 to TRBJ2-5; TCRdb returns TRBD1, unconfirmable since there is no DNA. This CDR3 spans 15 amino acids. The germline V gene encodes CDR1 ENHRY and CDR2 SYGVKD.

CDR3 in amino acids: CSVEDPRSVGNEQFF. J is TRBJ2-1 and V is TRBV29-1; no DNA is available, so the TRBD2 call from TCRdb remains unchecked. CDR1 SQVTM and CDR2 ANQGSEA come from the germline V gene. CDR3 length: 15 residues.

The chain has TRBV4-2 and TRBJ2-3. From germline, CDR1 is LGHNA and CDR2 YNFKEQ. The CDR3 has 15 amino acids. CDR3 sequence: CASSQDTGWSDTQYF.

This CDR3 reads CASSQGGYGYTF. This rearrangement joins TRBV12-3 or TRBV12-4 to TRBJ1-2. The CDR3 has 12 residues.

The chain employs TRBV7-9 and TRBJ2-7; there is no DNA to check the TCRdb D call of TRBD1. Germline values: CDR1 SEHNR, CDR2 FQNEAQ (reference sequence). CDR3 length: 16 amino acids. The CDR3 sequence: CASSLVSPRTGVEQYF.

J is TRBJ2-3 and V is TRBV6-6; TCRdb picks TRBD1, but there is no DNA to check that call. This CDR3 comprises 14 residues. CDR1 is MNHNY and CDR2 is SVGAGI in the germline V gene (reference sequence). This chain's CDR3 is CTTAGTTSTDTQYF.

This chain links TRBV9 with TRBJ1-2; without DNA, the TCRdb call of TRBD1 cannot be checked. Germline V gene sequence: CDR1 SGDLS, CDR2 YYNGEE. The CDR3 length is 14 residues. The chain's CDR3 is CASRGTRTAPGYTF.

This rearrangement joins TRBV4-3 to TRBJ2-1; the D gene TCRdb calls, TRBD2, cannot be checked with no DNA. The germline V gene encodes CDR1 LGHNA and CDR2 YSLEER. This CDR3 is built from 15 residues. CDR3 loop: CASSQDLLGGNEQFF.

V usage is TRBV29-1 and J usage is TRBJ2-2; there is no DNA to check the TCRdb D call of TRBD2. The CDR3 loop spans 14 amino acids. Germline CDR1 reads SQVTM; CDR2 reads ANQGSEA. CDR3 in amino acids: CSVEVASYAGELFF.

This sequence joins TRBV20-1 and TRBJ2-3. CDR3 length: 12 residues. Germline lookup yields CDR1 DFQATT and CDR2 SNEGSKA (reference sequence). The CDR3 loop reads CSARDRQNTQYF.

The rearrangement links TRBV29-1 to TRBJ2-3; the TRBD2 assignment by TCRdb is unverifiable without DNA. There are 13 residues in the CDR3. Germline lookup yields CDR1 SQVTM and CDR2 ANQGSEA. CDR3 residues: CSAVAGETDTQYF.

Here the CDR3 reads CATSRPASGQETQYF. The V and J genes are TRBV15 and TRBJ2-5; lacking DNA, the TRBD2 call made by TCRdb goes unchecked. Germline CDR1 and CDR2: LNHNV and YYDKDF (reference sequence). This CDR3 contains 15 residues.

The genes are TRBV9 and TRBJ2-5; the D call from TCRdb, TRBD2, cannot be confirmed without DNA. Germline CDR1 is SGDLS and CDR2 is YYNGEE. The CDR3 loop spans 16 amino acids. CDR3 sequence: CASSGIAGGLQETQYF.